This TCR beta chain came from a study of T cells in Graves' hyperthyroidism and ophthalmopathy. In the study overall: Initial diagnosis, before any treatment, was when peripheral blood was collected. Broader study findings: It was a median about 6 months before onset that the model predicted ophthalmopathy.

TCR beta CDR3 region amplification was performed from RNA transcripts. The TCR CDR3 was amplified in a first-round RT-PCR using the HTBI primer set. From the multiplex PCR reads, TCRdb called clonotypes with MiXCR, one entry per CDR3 protein. The data show approximately 870,000 distinct CDR3 sequences, roughly 37% seen once. The CDR3 runs 14 residues. Germline lookup yields CDR1 SGHRS and CDR2 YFSETQ. Trimming took 6 bases from V and 2 from J, leaving 14 bases between them. Graves' hyperthyroidism was deemed stable absent ophthalmopathy progression within 18 months. Exclusion followed for patients with uncontrolled infection, other autoimmune disease, pregnancy or lactation. As to this clonotype: The antigen remains unidentified.

The chain is built from TRBV5-1 and TRBJ1-1; D gene uncertain. Sample: blood. This receptor was taken from a man younger than 30 with Graves' hyperthyroidism. In DNA form, the CDR3 reads TGCGCCAGCATTAAGGACCTACTAAACACTGAAGCTTTCTTT. Amino acids: CASIKDLLNTEAFF.